The rows below give T cell receptor beta chains drawn from one sample of a study of T cell repertoires in cytomegalovirus infection. TCRdb fed the reads into MiXCR, producing one record per CDR3 protein. This table has about 220,000 distinct CDR3 sequences, less than 50% appearing once. Antigens of these TCRs are unknown. The starting material was CD8+ T cells from cultured PBMCs, obtained from culture after CMV antigen stimulation. Every receptor here comes from a human donor in good health (CMV status not recorded). Some clones in this sample may be carry-over from other donors' samples. Each CDR3 is given with its conserved first and last residue. A D gene is named only where the DNA matches it firmly. A clone size is listed for some rows: how often the clone was seen (once, few, many), or a class if it is expanded.

d_gene | j_gene | v_gene | abundance | CDR3nt | CDR3aa
- | TRBJ1-1 | TRBV4-1 | - | TGCGCCAGCAGCCCGGGGCCTGGGGGGTACACTGAAGCTTTCTTT | CASSPGPGGYTEAFF
- | TRBJ2-7 | TRBV7-9 | - | TGTGCCAGCAGCTTAGTCCAGGGGAGTTTCGTCGAGCAGTACTTC | CASSLVQGSFVEQYF
TRBD2 | TRBJ2-2 | TRBV24-1 | - | TGTGCCACCTCTTATGCCGGTAGCGGGACTACGAACACCGGGGAGCTGTTTTTT | CATSYAGSGTTNTGELFF
- | TRBJ1-5 | TRBV27 | many | TGTGCCAGCAGTTTATCGAGGGGGACCGGGCCCAATCAGCCCCAGCATTTT | CASSLSRGTGPNQPQHF
- | TRBJ1-1 | TRBV9 | - | TGTGCCAGCAGCCTGGCGGGCGGCCGAGACACTGAAGCTTTCTTT | CASSLAGGRDTEAFF
- | TRBJ2-2 | TRBV6-8 | - | TGTGCCAGCAACACAGGGAGGACCCCCGGGGAGCTGTTTTTT | CASNTGRTPGELFF
- | TRBJ2-7 | TRBV6-1 | few | TGTGCCAGCAGCGTCGGGACGCTCCTGGGGGAGCAGTACTTC | CASSVGTLLGEQYF
TRBD2 | TRBJ2-2 | TRBV6-8 | - | TGTGCCAGCAGGCCCTATACCTCTGGACTAGCGGCTAACACCGGGGAGCTGTTTTTT | CASRPYTSGLAANTGELFF
- | TRBJ2-5 | TRBV7-9 | - | TGTGCCAGCAGCCCAACCCGGAGGATTCAGCAAGAGACCCAGTACTTC | CASSPTRRIQQETQYF
TRBD2 | TRBJ2-1 | TRBV4-1 | once | TGCGCCAGCAGCCATGCCGGACTAGCGGTGCCCTACAATGAGCAGTTCTTC | CASSHAGLAVPYNEQFF
TRBD2 | TRBJ2-3 | TRBV7-8 | - | TGTGCCAGCAGCTCGGGACTAGCGGGCAACACAGATACGCAGTATTTT | CASSSGLAGNTDTQYF
TRBD1 | TRBJ2-1 | TRBV7-9 | - | TGTGCCAGCAGCTCGGACAGGGAGAACAATGAGCAGTTCTTC | CASSSDRENNEQFF
TRBD1 | TRBJ2-1 | TRBV19 | - | TGTGCCAGTATTCCCTCCCGGGACAGCGTCTACAATGAGCAGTTCTTC | CASIPSRDSVYNEQFF
TRBD2 | TRBJ2-1 | TRBV27 | few | TGTGCCAGCCGGAAACTAGCGGGAGTATCCTACAATGAGCAGTTCTTC | CASRKLAGVSYNEQFF
TRBD1 | TRBJ2-2 | TRBV6-1 | few | TGTGCCAGCAATGACCAGGTCGACAGGGCCACCGGGGAGCTGTTTTTT | CASNDQVDRATGELFF
- | TRBJ1-4 | TRBV7-9 | - | TGTGCCAGCAGCCACGCAACCGAGAGTGAAAAACTGTTTTTT | CASSHATESEKLFF
TRBD2 | TRBJ2-3 | TRBV6-1 | few | TGTGCCAGCAATAGCGGGGGCCCCGGGATGCAGTATTTT | CASNSGGPGMQYF
- | TRBJ2-1 | TRBV27 | few | TGTGCCAGCAGTTTATCGATCCCGGCGGCAGGGTACAATGAGCAGTTCTTC | CASSLSIPAAGYNEQFF
TRBD2 | TRBJ2-3 | TRBV7-7 | few | TGTGCTAGCAGCTCCGGGACAGCTAGCGGGGAGGGAGATACGCAGTATTTT | CASSSGTASGEGDTQYF
TRBD2 | TRBJ2-2 | TRBV28 | - | TGTGCCAGCCGGACTAGCGGGGTTCTGAACACCGGGGAGCTGTTTTTT | CASRTSGVLNTGELFF
- | TRBJ1-1 | TRBV7-3 | - | TGTGCCAGCAGCTTCGGCGTAGGTCTGAACACTGAAGCTTTCTTT | CASSFGVGLNTEAFF
- | TRBJ2-3 | TRBV7-9 | - | TGTGCCAGCAGCTTAGATAAGCGCACAGATACGCAGTATTTT | CASSLDKRTDTQYF
- | TRBJ2-2 | TRBV7-3 | - | TGTGCCAGTCGGGGGGCCACCGGGGAGCTGTTTTTT | CASRGATGELFF
TRBD1 | TRBJ2-7 | TRBV6-5 | - | TGTGCCAGCAGCAAATCGACCTCCACCGACAGGGTCCCCTACGAGCAGTACTTC | CASSKSTSTDRVPYEQYF
- | TRBJ2-1 | TRBV4-1 | - | TGCGCCAGCAGCCAAGTTCAGCTGACTAACAATGAGCAGTTCTTC | CASSQVQLTNNEQFF
- | TRBJ2-7 | TRBV27 | - | TGTGCCAGCAGTCCCTCCCTAGGGGAACAATACTACGAGCAGTACTTC | CASSPSLGEQYYEQYF
- | TRBJ2-5 | TRBV12-5 | - | TGTGCTAGTGCCCGGCCAGGGGAACAAGAGACCCAGTACTTC | CASARPGEQETQYF
TRBD2 | TRBJ2-1 | TRBV7-3 | few | TGTGCCAGCAGCTTAGGACTAGCGGGAGGATGGGGCTCCTACAATGAGCAGTTCTTC | CASSLGLAGGWGSYNEQFF
- | TRBJ2-2 | TRBV25-1 | - | TGTGCCAGCAATGATTCCTTCACAGGGCCGAACACCGGGGAGCTGTTTTTT | CASNDSFTGPNTGELFF
TRBD2 | TRBJ2-5 | TRBV13 | - | TGTGCCAGCAGCTCGACTAGCGGATCTCAAGAGACCCAGTACTTC | CASSSTSGSQETQYF
- | TRBJ2-7 | TRBV29-1 | - | TGCAGCGTTGTAGCGACTGGGATCTCCTACGAGCAGTACTTC | CSVVATGISYEQYF
- | TRBJ1-5 | TRBV5-6 | - | TGTGCCAGCAGCTTGGGTACAGGGATGACTCAGCCCCAGCATTTT | CASSLGTGMTQPQHF
- | TRBJ1-1 | TRBV5-1 | - | TGCGCCAGCAGCTTAGGCAGGGTTGGGGTCACTGAAGCTTTCTTT | CASSLGRVGVTEAFF
- | TRBJ2-7 | TRBV7-9 | - | TGTGCCAGCAGCTTAGAAGTGACAGCAGCCTACGAGCAGTACTTC | CASSLEVTAAYEQYF
TRBD2 | TRBJ2-7 | TRBV7-9 | few | TGTGCCAGCAGCAGCACCGGGACTAGCTCCTCTAGTGAGCAGTACTTC | CASSSTGTSSSSEQYF
TRBD1 | TRBJ2-2 | TRBV2 | - | TGTGCCAGCTGGGACAGGGACACCGGGGAGCTGTTTTTT | CASWDRDTGELFF
- | TRBJ1-1 | TRBV27 | - | TGTGCCAGCAGTTGGGGGGGGATGAACACTGAAGCTTTCTTT | CASSWGGMNTEAFF
- | TRBJ1-1 | TRBV7-9 | - | TGTGCCAGCAGCGCAGACAGCGATGAAGCTTTCTTT | CASSADSDEAFF
TRBD2 | TRBJ2-1 | TRBV29-1 | few | TGCAGCTCCTTCGGCGGGGGGGCCAATGAGCAGTTCTTC | CSSFGGGANEQFF
- | TRBJ2-7 | TRBV12-3/TRBV12-4 | - | TGTGCCAGCTCAGATGGGGCCTTAAGCTACGAGCAGTACTTC | CASSDGALSYEQYF
TRBD2 | TRBJ2-7 | TRBV12-3/TRBV12-4 | - | TGTGCCAGCAGTCCCCGAGCCCCGGGAGGGGACCCCCACGAGCAGTACTTC | CASSPRAPGGDPHEQYF
- | TRBJ1-1 | TRBV12-3/TRBV12-4 | many | TGTGCCAGCAGTAGAGCCACTGAAGCTTTCTTT | CASSRATEAFF